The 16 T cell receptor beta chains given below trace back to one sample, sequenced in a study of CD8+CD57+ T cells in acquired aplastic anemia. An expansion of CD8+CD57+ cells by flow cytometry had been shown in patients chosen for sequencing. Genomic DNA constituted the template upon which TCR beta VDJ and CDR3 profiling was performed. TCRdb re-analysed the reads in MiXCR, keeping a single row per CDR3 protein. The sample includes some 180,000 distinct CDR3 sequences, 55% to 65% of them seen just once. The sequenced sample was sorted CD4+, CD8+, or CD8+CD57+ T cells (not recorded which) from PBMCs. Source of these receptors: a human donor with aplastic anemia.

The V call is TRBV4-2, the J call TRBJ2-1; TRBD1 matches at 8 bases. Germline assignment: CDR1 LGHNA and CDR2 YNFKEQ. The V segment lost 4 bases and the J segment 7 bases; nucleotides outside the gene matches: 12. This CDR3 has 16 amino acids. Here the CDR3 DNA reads TGTGCCAGCAGCCGAACCAGGGACAGGACGGGGAATGAGCAGTTCTTC. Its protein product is CASSRTRDRTGNEQFF.

The CDR3 here is CASSVPGYEQYF. The CDR3 nucleotides are TGTGCCAGCAGCGTTCCGGGCTACGAGCAGTACTTC. V is TRBV7-2 and J is TRBJ2-7; no clear D. The CDR3 has 12 residues. Trimming removed 5 bases from V and 3 bases from J, with 8 bases in between. Looked up from germline, CDR1 is SGHTA and CDR2 is FQGNSA.

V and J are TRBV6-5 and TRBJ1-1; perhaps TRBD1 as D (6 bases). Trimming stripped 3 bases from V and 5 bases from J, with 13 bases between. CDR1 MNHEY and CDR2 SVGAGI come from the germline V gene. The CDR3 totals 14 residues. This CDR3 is CASSYTGRWTEAFF. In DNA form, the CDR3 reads TGTGCCAGCAGTTATACAGGGAGATGGACTGAAGCTTTCTTT.

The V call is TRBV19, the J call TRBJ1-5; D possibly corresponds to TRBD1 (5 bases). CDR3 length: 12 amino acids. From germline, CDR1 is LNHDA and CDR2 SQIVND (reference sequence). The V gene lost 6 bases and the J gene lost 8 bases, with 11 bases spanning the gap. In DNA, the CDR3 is TGTGCCAGTAGATGGGGGGGTGAGCCCCAGCATTTT. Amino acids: CASRWGGEPQHF.

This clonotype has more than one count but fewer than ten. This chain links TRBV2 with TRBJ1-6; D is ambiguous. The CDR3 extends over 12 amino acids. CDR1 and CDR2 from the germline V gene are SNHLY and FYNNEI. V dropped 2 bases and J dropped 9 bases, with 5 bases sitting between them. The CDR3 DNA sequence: TGTGCCAGCAGTGAAATTGTTTCACCCCTCCACTTT. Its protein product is CASSEIVSPLHF. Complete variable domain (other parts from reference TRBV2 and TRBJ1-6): EPEVTQTPSHQVTQMGQEVILRCVPISNHLYFYWYRQILGQKVEFLVSFYNNEISEKSEIFDDQFSVERPDGSNFTLKIRSTKLEDSAMYFCASSEIVSPLHFGNGTRLTVT.

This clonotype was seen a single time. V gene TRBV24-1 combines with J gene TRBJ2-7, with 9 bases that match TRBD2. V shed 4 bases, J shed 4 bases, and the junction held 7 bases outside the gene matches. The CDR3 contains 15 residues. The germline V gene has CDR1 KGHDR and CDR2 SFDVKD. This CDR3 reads CATSESLAGRYEQYF. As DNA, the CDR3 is TGTGCCACCAGTGAGTCGCTAGCGGGGAGATACGAGCAGTACTTC.

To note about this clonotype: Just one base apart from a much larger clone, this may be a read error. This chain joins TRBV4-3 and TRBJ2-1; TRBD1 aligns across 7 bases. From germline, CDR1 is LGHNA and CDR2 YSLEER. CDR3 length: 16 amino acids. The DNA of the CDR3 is TGCGCCAGCAGCCAAGGTATAGAACAGGGGTACAATGAGCCGTTCTTC. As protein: CASSQGIEQGYNEPFF.

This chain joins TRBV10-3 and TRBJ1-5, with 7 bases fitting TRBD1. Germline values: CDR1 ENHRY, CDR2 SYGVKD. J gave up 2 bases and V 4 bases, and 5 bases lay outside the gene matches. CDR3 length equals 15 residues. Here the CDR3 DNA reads TGTGCCATCAGTGGGACCGGGACAGGCAATCAGCCCCAGCATTTT. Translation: CAISGTGTGNQPQHF.

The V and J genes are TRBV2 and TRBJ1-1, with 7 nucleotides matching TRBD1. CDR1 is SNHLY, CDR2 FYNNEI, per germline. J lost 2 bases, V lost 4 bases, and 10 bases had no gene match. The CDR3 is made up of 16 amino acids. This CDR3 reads CASSALLGGFNTEAFF. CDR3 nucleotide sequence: TGTGCCAGCAGTGCCCTCTTAGGGGGCTTCAACACTGAAGCTTTCTTT.

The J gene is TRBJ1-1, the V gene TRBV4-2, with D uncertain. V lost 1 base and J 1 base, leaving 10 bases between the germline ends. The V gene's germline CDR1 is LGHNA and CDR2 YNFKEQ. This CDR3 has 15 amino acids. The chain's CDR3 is CASSQVRGTNTEAFF. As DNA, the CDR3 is TGTGCCAGCAGCCAAGTACGAGGAACGAACACTGAAGCTTTCTTT.

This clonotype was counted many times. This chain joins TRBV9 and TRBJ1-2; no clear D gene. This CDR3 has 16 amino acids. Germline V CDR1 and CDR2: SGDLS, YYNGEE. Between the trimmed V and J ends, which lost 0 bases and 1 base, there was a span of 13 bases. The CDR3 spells CASSVAREGHNYGYTF. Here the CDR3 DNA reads TGTGCCAGCAGCGTAGCTCGGGAAGGGCATAACTATGGCTACACCTTC.

CDR3 loop: CAINSQGANTEAFF. In DNA form, the CDR3 reads TGTGCCATCAACTCACAGGGAGCGAACACTGAAGCTTTCTTT. The chain joins TRBV10-3 to TRBJ1-1; possible D gene TRBD1, 6 bases. Germline loops: CDR1 ENHRY, CDR2 SYGVKD. V shed 7 bases and J shed 1 base, with 13 bases lying between them. The CDR3 runs 14 residues.

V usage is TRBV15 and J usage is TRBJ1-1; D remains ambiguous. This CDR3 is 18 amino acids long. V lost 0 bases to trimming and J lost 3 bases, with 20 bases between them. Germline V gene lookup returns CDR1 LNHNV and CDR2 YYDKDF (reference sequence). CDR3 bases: TGTGCCACCAGCAGAGATCAGGTCTGGCGGCAGTCAGACACTGAAGCTTTCTTT. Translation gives CATSRDQVWRQSDTEAFF. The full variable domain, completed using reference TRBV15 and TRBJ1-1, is DAMVIQNPRYQVTQFGKPVTLSCSQTLNHNVMYWYQQKSSQAPKLLFHYYDKDFNNEADTPDNFQSRRPNTSFCFLDIRSPGLGDTAMYLCATSRDQVWRQSDTEAFFGQGTRLTVV.

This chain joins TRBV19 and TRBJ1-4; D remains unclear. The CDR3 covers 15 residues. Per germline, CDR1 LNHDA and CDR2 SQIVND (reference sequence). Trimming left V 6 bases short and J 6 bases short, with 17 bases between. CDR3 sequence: CASRGAGSLYEKLFF. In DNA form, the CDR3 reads TGTGCCAGTAGGGGTGCGGGTTCCTTGTATGAAAAACTGTTTTTT.

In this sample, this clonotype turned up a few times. CDR3 loop: CASSLIGGVTDGAFF. The CDR3 bases are TGTGCCAGCAGCTTGATTGGGGGTGTAACAGACGGGGCTTTCTTT. V is TRBV5-8 and J is TRBJ1-1, with TRBD1 as a possible D gene (5 bases). V lost 1 base to trimming and J lost 11 bases, with 21 bases between them. The germline gives CDR1 SGHTS, CDR2 YDEGEE. This CDR3 is built from 15 residues.

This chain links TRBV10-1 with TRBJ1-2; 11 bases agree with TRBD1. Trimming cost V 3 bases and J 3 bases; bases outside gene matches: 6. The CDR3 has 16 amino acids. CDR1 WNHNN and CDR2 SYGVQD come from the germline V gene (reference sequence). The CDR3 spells CASSDKWGQGDYGYTF. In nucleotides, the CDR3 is TGCGCCAGCAGTGATAAGTGGGGACAGGGGGACTATGGCTACACCTTC.